These 25 T cell receptor beta chains originate from one sample sequenced in a study of graft-versus-host responses after intestinal transplantation. Only in-frame clones appear in the TCRdb table, and some are missing; sequencing was by immunoSEQ multiplex PCR. The sample has some 100,000 clones; 80% to 95% are singletons. These receptors lack a known antigen. Sequences were derived from unstimulated CD8+ T cells sorted from spleen or lymph node cells, sampled before intestinal transplant. These receptors came from a human donor who received an intestinal transplant.

The chain links TRBV6-5 to TRBJ2-5; a weak D match, TRBD2 (5 bases). The CDR3 loop spans 14 amino acids. The V end was cut by 0 bases, the J end by 5 bases, with 10 bases between. Germline V gene lookup returns CDR1 MNHEY and CDR2 SVGAGI. CDR3 loop: CASSYSDSGETQYF. The DNA of the CDR3 is TGTGCCAGCAGTTACTCTGATTCGGGGGAGACCCAGTACTTC.

The V call is TRBV7-6, the J call TRBJ2-3; TRBD2 agrees at 12 bases. Germline V CDR1 and CDR2: SGHVS, FNYEAQ. This CDR3 contains 16 residues. V dropped 2 bases and J dropped 2; count of bases not matched to a gene: 2. CDR3 coding DNA: TGTGCCAGCAGCTTACTAGCGGGGGGGTACACAGATACGCAGTATTTT. It codes for CASSLLAGGYTDTQYF. Looking up the rest from reference TRBV7-6 and TRBJ2-3 gives the full variable domain: GAGVSQSPRYKVTKRGQDVALRCDPISGHVSLYWYRQALGQGPEFLTYFNYEAQQDKSGLPNDRFSAERPEGSISTLTIQRTEQRDSAMYRCASSLLAGGYTDTQYFGPGTRLTVL.

The chain uses TRBV4-1 and TRBJ2-3; a possible D gene is TRBD1 (5 bases). CDR1 MGHRA and CDR2 YSYEKL come from the germline V gene. V shed 2 bases and J shed 1 base, with 13 bases lying between them. This CDR3 is 16 amino acids long. The CDR3 region is CASSQSRVFGTDTQYF. CDR3 DNA sequence: TGCGCCAGCAGCCAATCCAGGGTGTTTGGCACAGATACGCAGTATTTT.

The chain links TRBV7-6 to TRBJ1-1; perhaps TRBD1 as D (5 bases). This CDR3 contains 15 residues. Germline V gene data show CDR1 as SGHVS and CDR2 as FNYEAQ. The V and J ends lost 2 bases and 1 base respectively, with 11 bases between them. The chain's CDR3 is CASSLFSGGNTEAFF. The CDR3 nucleotides are TGTGCCAGCAGCTTATTCAGCGGGGGGAACACTGAAGCTTTCTTT.

This clone has just one count. V and J are TRBV29-1 and TRBJ2-3; 9 nucleotides match TRBD1. Germline V CDR1 and CDR2: SQVTM, ANQGSEA. CDR3 length: 15 amino acids. V shed 6 bases, J shed 2 bases, and the junction held 9 bases outside the gene matches. The CDR3 DNA follows: TGCAGCGTAGACCCGGGACAGGGTTACACAGATACGCAGTATTTT. Translating gives CSVDPGQGYTDTQYF.

The chain couples TRBV4-1 to TRBJ2-1, with 12 bases that match TRBD2. Looked up from germline, CDR1 is MGHRA and CDR2 is YSYEKL. J was trimmed by 2 bases and V by 2 bases; bases with no gene match: 4. This CDR3 has 17 residues. CDR3 in amino acids: CASSQYLAGGAYNEQFF. In DNA form, the CDR3 reads TGCGCCAGCAGCCAATACCTAGCGGGAGGGGCCTACAATGAGCAGTTCTTC.

This chain joins TRBV7-6 and TRBJ1-4; D perhaps matches TRBD1 (5 bases). V gave up 4 bases and J gave up 5 bases, with 11 bases separating them. The CDR3 length is 14 residues. CDR1 and CDR2 from the germline V gene are SGHVS and FNYEAQ. CDR3 nucleotides: TGTGCCAGCAGCTCGGCGGGACCAAATGAAAAACTGTTTTTT. Translated, it gives CASSSAGPNEKLFF.

This clone was observed once. The V and J genes are TRBV7-7 and TRBJ2-5; 15 positions agree with TRBD2. Trimming took 5 bases from V and 1 from J; bases not matched to a gene: 5. The CDR3 spans 17 residues. Germline CDR1 SSHAT, CDR2 FNYEAQ (reference sequence). DNA of the CDR3: TGTGCCAGCAGCGGACTAGCGGGGGGGCAGCCCCAAGAGACCCAGTACTTC. It translates to CASSGLAGGQPQETQYF. The whole variable domain, remainder taken from reference TRBV7-7 and TRBJ2-5, is GAGVSQSPRYKVTKRGQDVTLRCDPISSHATLYWYQQALGQGPEFLTYFNYEAQPDKSGLPSDRFSAERPEGSISTLTIQRTEQRDSAMYRCASSGLAGGQPQETQYFGPGTRLLVL.

The rearrangement joins TRBV6-5 to TRBJ2-1; TRBD1 aligns across 7 bases. V shed 2 bases, J shed 4 bases, and the junction held 2 bases outside the gene matches. This CDR3 spans 14 amino acids. CDR1 MNHEY and CDR2 SVGAGI come from the germline V gene. The CDR3 loop is CASSYDRVYNEQFF. CDR3 in DNA: TGTGCCAGCAGTTACGACAGGGTTTACAATGAGCAGTTCTTC.

This clone was detected once. The V gene is TRBV19, the J gene TRBJ1-5; no clear D gene. The CDR3 runs to 13 residues. CDR1 and CDR2 (germline): LNHDA, SQIVND (reference sequence). V lost 5 bases and J 5 bases, leaving 10 bases between the germline ends. CDR3 residues: CASSLRIYQPQHF. CDR3 in DNA: TGTGCCAGTAGTCTCCGGATATATCAGCCCCAGCATTTT. The full variable domain, its missing parts supplied by reference TRBV19 and TRBJ1-5, is DGGITQSPKYLFRKEGQNVTLSCEQNLNHDAMYWYRQDPGQGLRLIYYSQIVNDFQKGDIAEGYSVSREKKESFPLTVTSAQKNPTAFYLCASSLRIYQPQHFGDGTRLSIL.

The chain combines TRBV7-6 with TRBJ1-1, with a tentative D call TRBD1 (5 bases). Trimming cost V 4 bases and J 1 base, with 10 bases left between them. The CDR3 totals 14 residues. Germline V gene lookup returns CDR1 SGHVS and CDR2 FNYEAQ. The DNA for the CDR3 is TGTGCCAGCAGCTCAGGGAGTCGGAACACTGAAGCTTTCTTT. This gives the protein CASSSGSRNTEAFF.

V gene TRBV27 combines with J gene TRBJ1-1; D is unresolved. Germline loops: CDR1 MNHEY, CDR2 SMNVEV (reference sequence). Trimming cost V 5 bases and J 4 bases, with 5 bases left between them. The CDR3 covers 11 residues. The chain's CDR3 is CASSVGTEAFF. The CDR3 DNA reads TGTGCCAGCAGTGTTGGCACTGAAGCTTTCTTT.

The gene calls are TRBV6-1 and TRBJ2-7, with D unresolved. Germline V gives CDR1 MNHNS, CDR2 SASEGT. The V end lost 0 bases, the J end lost 2 bases, and 5 bases lay between the germline ends. The CDR3 loop spans 13 amino acids. CDR3 sequence reads: CASSEAETYEQYF. For the CDR3, the DNA is TGTGCCAGCAGTGAAGCTGAGACCTACGAGCAGTACTTC.

This rearrangement joins TRBV13 to TRBJ2-7; TRBD2 aligns across 11 bases. Germline V gives CDR1 PRHDT, CDR2 FYEKMQ (reference sequence). The V gene end was trimmed by 5 bases and the J gene end by 3 bases; junction bases not matched to a gene: 6. The CDR3 consists of 15 residues. The CDR3 bases are TGTGCCAGCAGCATGGGACTAGCGGAAAACTACGAGCAGTACTTC. Protein product: CASSMGLAENYEQYF.

The sample holds one count of this clone. CDR3 nucleotides: TGTGCCAGCAGTTCAGAGGGGATGGGTGACAGATACCTTGAGACCCAGTACTTC. As protein: CASSSEGMGDRYLETQYF. The chain couples TRBV27 to TRBJ2-5; perhaps D is TRBD1 or TRBD2 (5 bases each). This CDR3 is 18 amino acids long. V lost 4 bases and J 5 bases, leaving 26 bases between the germline ends. The V gene's germline CDR1 is MNHEY and CDR2 SMNVEV (reference sequence).

This chain joins TRBV19 and TRBJ2-3; tentatively, D is TRBD1 (6 bases). V was clipped by 11 bases and J by 2 bases, with 20 bases between them. The CDR3 runs 15 residues. Per germline, CDR1 LNHDA and CDR2 SQIVND (reference sequence). The CDR3 loop reads CAVSRGQEYTDTQYF. DNA of the CDR3: TGTGCCGTCAGCAGGGGACAAGAATACACAGATACGCAGTATTTT.

The genes are TRBV28 and TRBJ2-1, with D tentatively TRBD1 (5 bases). The germline V gene has CDR1 MDHEN and CDR2 SYDVKM. The CDR3 consists of 15 residues. V gave up 1 base and J gave up 4 bases, with 11 bases separating them. The CDR3 DNA is TGTGCCAGCAGTTTATTCCCGACAGCTTACAATGAGCAGTTCTTC. Amino acid sequence: CASSLFPTAYNEQFF.

V gene TRBV4-1 combines with J gene TRBJ1-5, with D uncertain. The CDR3 is 18 amino acids. Germline CDR1 is MGHRA and CDR2 is YSYEKL. Trimming left V 0 bases short and J 0 bases short, with 15 bases between. The CDR3: CASSQETPGVYSNQPQHF. CDR3 nucleotide sequence: TGCGCCAGCAGCCAAGAAACCCCGGGTGTTTATAGCAATCAGCCCCAGCATTTT.

This clone was detected once. The chain recombines TRBV7-2 with TRBJ2-1, with 9 positions matching TRBD2. CDR1 is SGHTA, CDR2 FQGNSA, per germline. V lost 4 bases, J lost 13 bases, and 5 bases stayed unmatched. The CDR3 extends over 12 amino acids. In nucleotides, the CDR3 is TGTGCCAGCAGCTCGGGACTAGCAGAACAGTTCTTC. Its translation: CASSSGLAEQFF.

This chain connects TRBV13 to TRBJ2-5, with TRBD2 identical over 7 bases. This CDR3 contains 15 residues. CDR1 and CDR2 (germline): PRHDT, FYEKMQ (reference sequence). J was trimmed by 4 bases and V by 7 bases; bases with no gene match: 12. This CDR3 reads CASTLMGGSVETQYF. The CDR3, as DNA: TGTGCCAGCACCCTAATGGGCGGGAGCGTAGAGACCCAGTACTTC.

This sequence joins TRBV7-9 and TRBJ2-7; perhaps D is TRBD1 or TRBD2 (5 bases each). V was pared by 4 bases and J by 0 bases, with 13 bases between. The CDR3 has 15 residues. The germline V gene encodes CDR1 SEHNR and CDR2 FQNEAQ (reference sequence). In DNA form, the CDR3 reads TGTGCCAGCAGCTCCCGAAGGGACCTCTCCTACGAGCAGTACTTC. Protein: CASSSRRDLSYEQYF.

The sample holds a few counts of this clone. This chain connects TRBV4-1 to TRBJ1-6; 9 positions agree with TRBD1. The germline V gene encodes CDR1 MGHRA and CDR2 YSYEKL. The CDR3 totals 14 residues. V was pared by 4 bases and J by 9 bases, with 4 bases of the junction left unmatched. The DNA of the CDR3 is TGCGCCAGCAGCCCCGGGACAGGGTTTTCACCCCTCCACTTT. Protein product: CASSPGTGFSPLHF.

The chain carries TRBV27 and TRBJ2-2; D uncertain. In germline, CDR1 is MNHEY, CDR2 SMNVEV (reference sequence). The CDR3 sequence is 13 residues long. The V end lost 6 bases, the J end lost 0 bases, and 5 bases lay between the germline ends. Here the CDR3 DNA reads TGTGCCAGCAGGGCCTCGAACACCGGGGAGCTGTTTTTT. It translates to CASRASNTGELFF.

The rearrangement uses TRBV7-6 and TRBJ2-5, with D possibly TRBD1 on 6 matching bases. The V gene lost 3 bases and the J gene lost 1 base, with 15 bases spanning the gap. Germline V lookup: CDR1 SGHVS, CDR2 FNYEAQ. This CDR3 has 16 residues. The CDR3 spells CASSFELRGGQETQYF. The DNA of the CDR3 is TGTGCCAGCAGCTTTGAGCTACGAGGGGGCCAAGAGACCCAGTACTTC.

J is TRBJ2-1 and V is TRBV7-3; 10 nucleotides line up with TRBD2. V lost 2 bases, J lost 9 bases, and 7 bases stayed unmatched. Germline V gene lookup returns CDR1 SGHTA and CDR2 FQGTGA. The CDR3 consists of 15 residues. CDR3 loop: CASSLELAGGSEQFF. CDR3 coding DNA: TGTGCCAGCAGCTTAGAATTAGCGGGAGGATCTGAGCAGTTCTTC.